This is a list of T cell receptor beta chains from one sample in a study of blood T cell repertoires in COVID-19. Sequencing used immunoSEQ multiplex PCR; TCRdb keeps in-frame clones, though not all of them. The sample consists of around 210,000 clones, approximately 80% of them appearing once. Specimen: peripheral blood. The receptors originated from a man aged 55 to 70 with COVID-19, enrolled during active disease. The CDR3 runs from the conserved cysteine through the conserved F or W. D genes are given only for firm matches. Clone size appears in some rows only: once, few, many, or a class for an expanded clone.

-	TRBV4-1	TRBJ1-2	TRBD1	TGCGCCAGCAGCCATGGCTTAGTTGGGACAGGGGACGGCTACACCTTC	CASSHGLVGTGDGYTF
-	TRBV9	TRBJ1-3	-	TGTGCCAGCAGCGTTGGCAGCTCTGGAAACACCATATATTTT	CASSVGSSGNTIYF
-	TRBV10-2	TRBJ1-2	-	TGCGCCAGCAGTGAAGTAGCTAGTAACTATGGCTACACCTTC	CASSEVASNYGYTF
-	TRBV3-1/TRBV3-2	TRBJ1-6	TRBD1	TGTGCCAGCAGCACGACAGGGGGGACACCCCTCCACTTT	CASSTTGGTPLHF
-	TRBV27	TRBJ1-2	-	TGTGCCAGCAGTTCCTTCCAGGGAAGCCCTAACTATGGCTACACCTTC	CASSSFQGSPNYGYTF
once	TRBV2	TRBJ2-5	TRBD1	TGTGCCAGCACCGGGACAGGGAAAGAGACCCAGTACTTC	CASTGTGKETQYF
-	TRBV5-1	TRBJ2-2	-	TGCGCCAGCAGCTTGAACAGGGAATTGGAGCTGTTTTTT	CASSLNRELELFF
-	TRBV9	TRBJ1-2	-	TGTGCCAGCAGCACCCGGACAGACCTCATAGATGGCTACACCTTC	CASSTRTDLIDGYTF
-	TRBV12-3/TRBV12-4	TRBJ2-2	-	TGTGCCAGCAGTTTCCGTACCGGGGAGCTGTTTTTT	CASSFRTGELFF
-	TRBV11-1	TRBJ1-1	-	TGTGCCAGCAGCACCCGACAGGTGAACACTGAAGCTTTCTTT	CASSTRQVNTEAFF
-	TRBV7-9	TRBJ2-7	TRBD1	TGTGCCAGCAGCGACCCGGGACAGGGGTACTTC	CASSDPGQGYF
-	TRBV11-2	TRBJ1-1	TRBD1	TGTGCCAGCAGCTCCCGGGACAGGGATATGAACACTGAAGCTTTCTTT	CASSSRDRDMNTEAFF
-	TRBV6-5	TRBJ1-2	-	TGTGCCAGCAGTTATCCAGGGTCCTATGGCTACACCTTC	CASSYPGSYGYTF
-	TRBV7-8	TRBJ2-2	-	TGTGCCAGCAGCTTTTCGGGATGGGGCACCGGGGAGCTGTTTTTT	CASSFSGWGTGELFF
-	TRBV28	TRBJ1-4	-	TGTGCCAGCAGTTTAATCCCGGGTAAAGCCCCTTGGCCAGTAAAACTGTTTTTT	CASSLIPGKAPWPVKLFF
-	TRBV6-5	TRBJ1-6	-	TGTGCCAGCAGTTACACGGGATCCTATAATTCACCCCTCCACTTT	CASSYTGSYNSPLHF
-	TRBV12-5	TRBJ1-1	-	TGTGCTAGTGGTTTATCCGGGTTTGAAGCTTTCTTT	CASGLSGFEAFF
-	TRBV7-8	TRBJ1-1	-	TGTGCCAGCAGCTTAGGGGCCGGCCTGAACACTGAAGCTTTCTTT	CASSLGAGLNTEAFF
-	TRBV27	TRBJ2-3	-	TGTGCCAGCAGTTTCTCCGGGACTGGATATACTAGCACAGATACGCAGTATTTT	CASSFSGTGYTSTDTQYF
-	TRBV7-9	TRBJ1-4	-	TGTGCCAGCAGCCCCGCAGGGGCAACTAATGAAAAACTGTTTTTT	CASSPAGATNEKLFF
-	TRBV6-5	TRBJ2-7	-	TGTGCCAGCAGTCAGGGTGTGGAGCAGTACTTC	CASSQGVEQYF
-	TRBV28	TRBJ1-5	-	TGTGCCAGCAGTCTAGGGGGTGGCAATCAGCCCCAGCATTTT	CASSLGGGNQPQHF
-	TRBV6-5	TRBJ2-7	TRBD1	TGTGCCAGCAGTCCCGGACAGGGAAAGCAGTACTTC	CASSPGQGKQYF
-	TRBV6-6	TRBJ1-3	-	TGTGCCAGCAGTTATCAGGCCTCTGGAAACACCATATATTTT	CASSYQASGNTIYF
once	TRBV2	TRBJ2-6	-	TGTGCCAGCAGTAAAGACAGCTCTGGGGCCAACGTCCTGACTTTC	CASSKDSSGANVLTF
-	TRBV4-3	TRBJ1-2	-	TGCGCCAGCAGCCAAGAGAGCCGGGGGTCTGGCTACACCTTC	CASSQESRGSGYTF
-	TRBV29-1	TRBJ2-6	-	TGCAGCGTCTCAGCTGGGGCCAACGTCCTGACTTTC	CSVSAGANVLTF
-	TRBV2	TRBJ2-7	-	TGTGCCAGCTTATTAACAGTGGACTACGAGCAGTACTTC	CASLLTVDYEQYF
-	TRBV19	TRBJ1-2	TRBD1	TGTGCCAGTAGTCCAGGACAGGACGCGAACTATGGCTACACCTTC	CASSPGQDANYGYTF
-	TRBV5-1	TRBJ2-5	-	TGCGCCAGCAGGGAGGCCGAGACCCAGTACTTC	CASREAETQYF
once	TRBV5-4	TRBJ2-5	TRBD1	TGTGCCAGCAGCCTTAGACAGGGGGTGGCGGAGACCCAGTACTTC	CASSLRQGVAETQYF
-	TRBV29-1	TRBJ2-7	TRBD2	TGCAGCGTTGAAGATCGAAATAGCGGGAGCTACGAGCAGTACTTC	CSVEDRNSGSYEQYF
-	TRBV24-1	TRBJ1-3	TRBD1	TGTGCCACCAGTGATATCTCGGACAGGGGATCTGGAAACACCATATATTTT	CATSDISDRGSGNTIYF
-	TRBV7-2	TRBJ1-3	TRBD1	TGTGCCAGCAGGTCCCCCTCCGGGACAGGGACAAACACCATATATTTT	CASRSPSGTGTNTIYF
-	TRBV4-2	TRBJ1-2	-	TGTGCCAGCAGCCAAGACGGCAAGGGGAACTATGGCTACACCTTC	CASSQDGKGNYGYTF
once	TRBV19	TRBJ2-1	-	TGTGCCAGTAGTATGGGTCGGGACAATGAGCAGTTCTTC	CASSMGRDNEQFF
-	TRBV19	TRBJ1-5	-	TGTGCCAGTGCCGATACCAGGGGCAATCAGCCCCAGCATTTT	CASADTRGNQPQHF
-	TRBV3-1/TRBV3-2	TRBJ1-4	-	TGTGCCAGCAGCCCCAACGCGGGGTCTAATGAAAAACTGTTTTTT	CASSPNAGSNEKLFF
-	TRBV11-2	TRBJ2-1	TRBD1	TGTGCCAGCAGCTTATGGGGGACAGGGGGCGGCTACAATGAGCAGTTCTTC	CASSLWGTGGGYNEQFF
-	TRBV5-1	TRBJ2-2	-	TGCGCCAGCAGCTTGGCCTCTAGCGCGAACACCGGGGAGCTGTTTTTT	CASSLASSANTGELFF
-	TRBV7-2	TRBJ1-1	-	TGTGCCAGCAGCCTTCAACAGAACACTGAAGCTTTCTTT	CASSLQQNTEAFF
-	TRBV9	TRBJ2-3	TRBD2	TGTGCCAGCAGCGTAGGCGGGGGGCGTACGCAGTATTTT	CASSVGGGRTQYF
-	TRBV18	TRBJ1-6	-	TGTGCCAGCTCAGGGGGGAATTCACCCCTCCACTTT	CASSGGNSPLHF
once	TRBV6-5	TRBJ1-6	-	TGTGCCAGCAGTTACGAGGGCAACAATTCACCCCTCCACTTT	CASSYEGNNSPLHF
-	TRBV5-1	TRBJ1-1	-	TGCGCCAGCAGCTTTGGGGGGACCAACACTGAAGCTTTCTTT	CASSFGGTNTEAFF
-	TRBV7-2	TRBJ1-2	TRBD1	TGTGCCAGCAGCTTCAGCGAGGGGGCAGGGGCCAACTATGGCTACACCTTC	CASSFSEGAGANYGYTF
-	TRBV5-4	TRBJ2-3	-	TGTGCCAGCAGCTTGGATGGGGGCCCCACAGATACGCAGTATTTT	CASSLDGGPTDTQYF
few	TRBV6-5	TRBJ1-2	TRBD1	TGTGCCAGCAGTTCGGGGACAGGGGGCGATGGCTACACCTTC	CASSSGTGGDGYTF
-	TRBV6-1	TRBJ1-2	-	TGTGCCAGCAGTGAACCTACAGGGAGCTTAGCTAACTATGGCTACACCTTC	CASSEPTGSLANYGYTF
-	TRBV5-5	TRBJ2-3	TRBD2	TGTGCCAGCAGCTTTAGGACTAGCGGGAGGACAGATACGCAGTATTTT	CASSFRTSGRTDTQYF
once	TRBV11-3	TRBJ2-5	-	TGTGCCAGCAGCTTAGACAGAGAGACCCAGTACTTC	CASSLDRETQYF
-	TRBV29-1	TRBJ2-2	TRBD2	TGCAGCGTTGCCTGGCCTAGCGGGAGGACGAACACCGGGGAGCTGTTTTTT	CSVAWPSGRTNTGELFF
-	TRBV7-2	TRBJ1-4	-	TGTGCCAGCAGCTTAGAGGAGGTCGGGGGGGGAAAACTGTTTTTT	CASSLEEVGGGKLFF
once	TRBV7-2	TRBJ1-1	-	TGTGCCAGCAGCTCGCTGCAGGGTGGCACTGAAGCTTTCTTT	CASSSLQGGTEAFF
-	TRBV27	TRBJ2-1	TRBD2	TGTGCCAGCAGTTTACCCCTAGCGGGAGTGGGCTACAATGAGCAGTTCTTC	CASSLPLAGVGYNEQFF
-	TRBV27	TRBJ1-6	TRBD1	TGTGCCAGCAGTTTATCATCGACAGGGTCCTATAATTCACCCCTCCACTTT	CASSLSSTGSYNSPLHF